These 26 T cell receptor beta chains share one sample of origin, sequenced in a study of control samples from healthy donors and cancer patients. The data were produced by immunoSEQ multiplex PCR, yet TCRdb's version contains in-frame clones alone and is incomplete. Among about 73,000 clones listed, nearly 90% were seen once. Sequenced: PBMCs. These receptors were collected from a man aged 55 to 70 with lung cancer.

V gene TRBV6-6 combines with J gene TRBJ1-5, with D unclear. Trimming took 10 bases from V and 3 from J, leaving 16 bases between them. Germline values: CDR1 MNHNY, CDR2 SVGAGI (reference sequence). This CDR3 is 14 amino acids long. CDR3 sequence: CATAQGLANQPQHF. In DNA form, the CDR3 reads TGTGCCACCGCCCAAGGCCTGGCCAATCAGCCCCAGCATTTT.

This rearrangement joins TRBV5-1 to TRBJ2-5; the match to TRBD2 covers 9 bases. V lost 0 bases and J lost 3; bases outside the gene matches: 0. Germline lookup yields CDR1 SGHRS and CDR2 YFSETQ. The CDR3 covers 14 residues. The CDR3 DNA is TGCGCCAGCAGCTTGGTAGCGGGGGAAGAGACCCAGTACTTC. It encodes CASSLVAGEETQYF. The full variable domain, in which reference TRBV5-1 and TRBJ2-5 provide the parts outside the CDR3, is KAGVTQTPRYLIKTRGQQVTLSCSPISGHRSVSWYQQTPGQGLQFLFEYFSETQRNKGNFPGRFSGRQFSNSRSEMNVSTLELGDSALYLCASSLVAGEETQYFGPGTRLLVL.

This sequence joins TRBV4-1 and TRBJ1-5; no definite D call. This CDR3 is 17 amino acids long. Germline V gene lookup returns CDR1 MGHRA and CDR2 YSYEKL. With 0 bases removed from V and 2 bases from J, the gap between germline ends came to 14 bases. The CDR3 DNA reads as TGCGCCAGCAGCCAAGAAGAACGCTTTCCCCGCAATCAGCCCCAGCATTTT. Protein sequence: CASSQEERFPRNQPQHF.

The V gene is TRBV29-1, the J gene TRBJ1-2; TRBD1 is a possible D gene (5 bases). Germline assignment: CDR1 SQVTM and CDR2 ANQGSEA. V was cut by 0 bases and J by 4 bases, with 15 bases left in between. The CDR3 is made up of 15 amino acids. CDR3 sequence (DNA): TGCAGCGTTGAAGATCAGGGCAGGACGCGCTATGGCTACACCTTC. Translating it yields CSVEDQGRTRYGYTF.

The V gene is TRBV2, the J gene TRBJ2-1, with D maybe TRBD1 (6 bases). The CDR3 is 15 residues long. Germline V gene lookup returns CDR1 SNHLY and CDR2 FYNNEI. The V gene lost 6 bases and the J gene lost 6 bases, with 18 bases spanning the gap. CDR3 nucleotide sequence: TGTGCCAGCAGCGAGACGCTGGGGGCCCTCAATGAGCAGTTCTTC. Amino acids: CASSETLGALNEQFF.

V gene TRBV10-2 combines with J gene TRBJ1-2; D is uncertain. The germline V gene has CDR1 WSHSY and CDR2 SAAADI. The V end lost 0 bases, the J end lost 2 bases, and 10 bases lay between the germline ends. The CDR3 loop spans 15 amino acids. CDR3 sequence reads: CASSESTSRNYGYTF. Written as DNA, the CDR3 is TGCGCCAGCAGTGAGTCAACATCTCGGAACTATGGCTACACCTTC.

The chain combines TRBV6-5 with TRBJ2-5; D is perhaps TRBD1 or TRBD2 (5 bases each). The V end was cut by 5 bases, the J end by 3 bases, with 10 bases between. Germline V lookup: CDR1 MNHEY, CDR2 SVGAGI. The CDR3 has 13 residues. CDR3 residues: CASSTRGEETQYF. The CDR3 bases are TGTGCCAGCAGTACCCGGGGCGAAGAGACCCAGTACTTC.

The V and J genes are TRBV3-1 (or the pseudogene TRBV3-2) and TRBJ2-7; TRBD1 matches at 7 bases. J lost 2 bases, V lost 5 bases, and 6 bases had no gene match. CDR1 is LGHDT and CDR2 is YNNKEL in the germline V gene (reference sequence). The CDR3 is made up of 14 amino acids. CDR3 DNA: TGTGCCAGCAGCGCAAGCGACAGGGCCTACGAGCAGTACGTC. It encodes CASSASDRAYEQYV.

This clone has just a few counts. CDR3 amino acids: CASSASTGGKVNYGYTF. CDR3 DNA sequence: TGTGCCAGCAGCGCATCGACAGGGGGCAAAGTTAACTATGGCTACACCTTC. V and J are TRBV5-4 and TRBJ1-2; TRBD1 agrees at 10 bases. V lost 4 bases to trimming and J lost 1 base; unmatched junction nucleotides: 10. Germline loops: CDR1 SGHNT, CDR2 YYREEE (reference sequence). CDR3 length: 17 residues. Full variable domain (missing parts from reference TRBV5-4 and TRBJ1-2): ETGVTQSPTHLIKTRGQQVTLRCSSQSGHNTVSWYQQALGQGPQFIFQYYREEENGRGNFPPRFSGLQFPNYSSELNVNALELDDSALYLCASSASTGGKVNYGYTFGSGTRLTVV.

This clone came up a few times. The gene calls are TRBV18 and TRBJ1-6; tentative D call: TRBD1 (6 bases). V gave up 5 bases and J gave up 0 bases, with 17 bases separating them. From germline, CDR1 is KGHSH and CDR2 LQKENI. The CDR3 extends over 18 amino acids. This chain's CDR3 is CASSSDSSVSSYNSPLHF. The DNA for the CDR3 is TGTGCCAGCTCATCGGACAGCTCTGTGAGCTCCTATAATTCACCCCTCCACTTT.

The rearrangement joins TRBV6-5 to TRBJ1-3; no definite D call. Germline CDR1 reads MNHEY; CDR2 reads SVGAGI. The CDR3 length is 13 residues. V gave up 5 bases and J gave up 0 bases, with 5 bases separating them. CDR3 loop: CASSRTSGNTIYF. CDR3 sequence (DNA): TGTGCCAGCAGTCGGACCTCTGGAAACACCATATATTTT.

The gene calls are TRBV2 and TRBJ1-1; D unclear. The V gene lost 5 bases and the J gene lost 2 bases, with 12 bases spanning the gap. Germline V gene sequence: CDR1 SNHLY, CDR2 FYNNEI. The CDR3 is made up of 14 amino acids. The CDR3 region is CASSSARLNTEAFF. The DNA of the CDR3 is TGTGCCAGCAGTTCAGCCAGGCTCAACACTGAAGCTTTCTTT.

This clone has just a few counts. V and J are TRBV18 and TRBJ2-7, with TRBD1 as a possible D gene (6 bases). Germline values: CDR1 KGHSH, CDR2 LQKENI. V lost 9 bases, J lost 5 bases, and 17 bases lay in between. CDR3 length equals 13 residues. CDR3 protein: CASQGTIGNEQYF. DNA of the CDR3: TGTGCCAGTCAGGGGACCATCGGGAACGAGCAGTACTTC.

The rearrangement links TRBV6-5 to TRBJ1-3, with D tentatively TRBD1 (6 bases). Trimming removed 6 bases at V and 1 base at J, with 10 bases between. This CDR3 has 14 amino acids. The germline gives CDR1 MNHEY, CDR2 SVGAGI. CDR3 in DNA: TGTGCCAGCAGCATACAGGGTTCTGGAAACACCATATATTTT. It codes for CASSIQGSGNTIYF.

J is TRBJ1-1 and V is TRBV27; 10 bases align to TRBD1. The CDR3 runs 15 residues. Per the germline V gene, CDR1 is MNHEY and CDR2 is SMNVEV (reference sequence). V gave up 2 bases and J gave up 13 bases; unmatched junction bases: 13. CDR3 in amino acids: CASSLGGQGVSRDFF. As DNA, the CDR3 is TGTGCCAGCAGTTTAGGCGGACAGGGGGTGAGTCGGGATTTCTTT.

The J gene is TRBJ2-3, the V gene TRBV19; D is uncertain. The V gene's germline CDR1 is LNHDA and CDR2 SQIVND (reference sequence). V shed 3 bases and J shed 6 bases, with 10 bases lying between them. The CDR3 loop spans 13 amino acids. This CDR3 reads CASSISLDDTQYF. The CDR3 DNA sequence: TGTGCCAGTAGTATCTCACTGGATGATACGCAGTATTTT.

The rearrangement uses TRBV11-2 and TRBJ1-2; D is undetermined. The CDR3 has 15 residues. CDR1 and CDR2 from the germline V gene are SGHAT and FQNNGV. Trimming took 5 bases from V and 8 from J, leaving 21 bases between them. CDR3 residues: CASSLDRERREGYTF. The CDR3 nucleotides read TGTGCCAGCAGCCTGGACCGTGAACGAAGAGAGGGCTACACCTTC.

The chain links TRBV15 to TRBJ2-5, with 7 nucleotides matching TRBD2. Germline V CDR1 and CDR2: LNHNV, YYDKDF (reference sequence). The CDR3 length is 15 residues. The trim removed 0 bases at V and 5 bases at J, leaving 6 bases unmatched. DNA of the CDR3: TGTGCCACCAGCAGAGAACGAGGGGAGGGGGAGACCCAGTACTTC. Its translation: CATSRERGEGETQYF.

The rearrangement joins TRBV18 to TRBJ1-6; D unresolved. From germline, CDR1 is KGHSH and CDR2 LQKENI. This CDR3 contains 15 residues. V lost 1 base and J 4 bases, leaving 8 bases between the germline ends. In DNA form, the CDR3 reads TGTGCCAGCTCACCACGAGGAGGGTATAATTCACCCCTCCACTTT. This translates into CASSPRGGYNSPLHF. The entire variable domain, with the rest obtained from reference TRBV18 and TRBJ1-6, is as follows: NAGVMQNPRHLVRRRGQEARLRCSPMKGHSHVYWYRQLPEEGLKFMVYLQKENIIDESGMPKERFSAEFPKEGPSILRIQQVVRGDSAAYFCASSPRGGYNSPLHFGNGTRLTVT.

The CDR3 bases are TGTGCCAGCAGCGTGGGTAGGGGACAGCTATCTTATGGCTACACCTTC. It specifies CASSVGRGQLSYGYTF. The chain has TRBV9 and TRBJ1-2, with 7 nucleotides matching TRBD1. The V and J ends lost 2 bases and 5 bases, in that order; junction bases with no gene match: 12. This CDR3 is 16 amino acids long. CDR1 is SGDLS, CDR2 YYNGEE, per germline.

The V gene is TRBV5-6, the J gene TRBJ1-5, with 9 bases fitting TRBD1. The junction had 12 bases not matched to a gene; V was cut back by 4 bases and J by 7 bases. The CDR3 loop spans 16 amino acids. Germline V CDR1 and CDR2: SGHDT, YYEEEE. CDR3 DNA sequence: TGTGCCAGCAGCACCCGGGACAGGGAATTGGGGCAGCCCCAGCATTTT. It is translated as CASSTRDRELGQPQHF.

The genes are TRBV6-6 and TRBJ2-1; 14 bases align to TRBD2. From germline, CDR1 is MNHNY and CDR2 SVGAGI (reference sequence). This CDR3 comprises 16 residues. The ends lost 4 bases at V and 7 bases at J; junction bases unmatched: 6. The CDR3 spells CASSSGTSGGQNEQFF. DNA of the CDR3: TGTGCCAGCAGTTCAGGGACTAGCGGGGGCCAGAATGAGCAGTTCTTC.

This chain uses TRBV7-3 with TRBJ1-4, with 7 bases fitting TRBD1. CDR3 length: 15 residues. From germline, CDR1 is SGHTA and CDR2 FQGTGA. Germline trimming cut 0 bases from V and 3 bases from J; bases unmatched to any gene: 1. The CDR3 is CASSLTGQPNEKLFF. The CDR3 DNA sequence: TGTGCCAGCAGCTTAACGGGACAGCCTAATGAAAAACTGTTTTTT.

Here the CDR3 DNA reads TGTGCCAGCAGCCCGCCGGGGATACAAGAGACCCAGTACTTC. This codes for CASSPPGIQETQYF. The chain has TRBV5-4 and TRBJ2-5, with D possibly TRBD2 on 5 matching bases. The CDR3 totals 14 residues. Deletions cut 4 bases from V and 2 bases from J, with 12 bases between. Germline V lookup: CDR1 SGHNT, CDR2 YYREEE (reference sequence).

This chain links TRBV19 with TRBJ1-2, with 8 positions matching TRBD1. The V gene end was trimmed by 5 bases and the J gene end by 7 bases; junction bases not matched to a gene: 12. The CDR3 runs to 15 residues. CDR1 and CDR2 from the germline V gene are LNHDA and SQIVND (reference sequence). The CDR3 DNA follows: TGTGCCAGTAGTGGTTCGGGGCAGGGGGCAGTTGGCTACACCTTC. It encodes CASSGSGQGAVGYTF.

This chain uses TRBV5-4 with TRBJ1-1, with 7 bases lining up with TRBD1. The CDR3 is 15 amino acids. V was pared by 2 bases and J by 5 bases, with 9 bases of the junction left unmatched. From germline, CDR1 is SGHNT and CDR2 YYREEE (reference sequence). The CDR3 DNA follows: TGTGCCAGCAGCTTTAGTGACAGGGAGGTAACTGAAGCTTTCTTT. Its translation is CASSFSDREVTEAFF.